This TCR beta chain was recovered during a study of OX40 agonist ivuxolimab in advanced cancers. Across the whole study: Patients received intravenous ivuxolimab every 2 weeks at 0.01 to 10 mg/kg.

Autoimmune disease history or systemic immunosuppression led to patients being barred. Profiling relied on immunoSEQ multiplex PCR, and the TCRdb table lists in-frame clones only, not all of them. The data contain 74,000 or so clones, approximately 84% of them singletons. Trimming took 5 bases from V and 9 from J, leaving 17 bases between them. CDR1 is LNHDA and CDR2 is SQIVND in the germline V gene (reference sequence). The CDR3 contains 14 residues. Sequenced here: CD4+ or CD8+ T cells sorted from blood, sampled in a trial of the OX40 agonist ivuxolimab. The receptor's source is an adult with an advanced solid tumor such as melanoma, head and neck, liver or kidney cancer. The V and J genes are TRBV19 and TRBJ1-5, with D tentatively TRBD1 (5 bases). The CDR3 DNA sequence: TGTGCCAGTAGTGCCAGGTGGAGGGGATGGCCCCAGCATTTT. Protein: CASSARWRGWPQHF.